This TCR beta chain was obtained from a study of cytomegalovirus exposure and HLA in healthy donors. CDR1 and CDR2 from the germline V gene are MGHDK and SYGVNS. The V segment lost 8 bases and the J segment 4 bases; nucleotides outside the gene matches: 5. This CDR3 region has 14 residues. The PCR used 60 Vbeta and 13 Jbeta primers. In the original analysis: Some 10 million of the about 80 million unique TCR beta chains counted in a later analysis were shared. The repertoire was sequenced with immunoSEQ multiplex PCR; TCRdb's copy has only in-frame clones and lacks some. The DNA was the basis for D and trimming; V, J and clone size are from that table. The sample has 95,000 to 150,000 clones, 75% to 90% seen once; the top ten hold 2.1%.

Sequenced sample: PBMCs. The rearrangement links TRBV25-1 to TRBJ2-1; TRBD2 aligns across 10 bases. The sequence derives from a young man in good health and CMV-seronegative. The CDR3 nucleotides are TGTGCCAGCGAGCGGGGGGGCTCTTACAATGAGCAGTTCTTC. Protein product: CASERGGSYNEQFF.